This T cell receptor beta chain was recovered during a study of T cell changes during pregnancy in multiple sclerosis. TCRdb keeps only in-frame clones here, not all; method: immunoSEQ multiplex PCR. The sample consists of under 70,000 clones, 94% of them appearing once. The germline gives CDR1 LGHNA, CDR2 YSLEER. The CDR3 contains 15 residues. The V and J ends lost 3 bases and 8 bases respectively, with 17 bases between them. This sequence was found in a female donor with multiple sclerosis, enrolled in a pregnancy study. The source material was CD8+ T cells from peripheral blood mononuclear cells, sampled after pregnancy. The genes are TRBV4-3 and TRBJ2-4, with TRBD1 as a possible D gene (6 bases). The CDR3 loop reads CASSHAQGNRDIQYF. For the CDR3, the DNA is TGCGCCAGCAGCCATGCACAGGGTAATAGGGACATTCAGTACTTC.